These 23 T cell receptor beta chains came from one sample sequenced in a study of beta chain features in type 1 diabetes. Sequenced material consisted of expressed TCRB transcripts (all of the isolated RNA was reverse transcribed). Produced via immunoSEQ multiplex PCR; TCRdb's table is partial and in-frame only. Of some 150,000 clones listed, approximately 10% were seen once; the top ten hold less than 0.85%. What was sequenced was central memory CD4+ T cells from blood. The receptors shown here come from a woman aged 40 to 49 in good health.

This sequence joins TRBV7-2 and TRBJ1-2; D ambiguous. Germline lookup yields CDR1 SGHTA and CDR2 FQGNSA. V was cut by 7 bases and J by 4 bases, with 16 bases left in between. This CDR3 comprises 14 residues. As DNA, the CDR3 is TGTGCCAGCACCTTGGGCGAGGGATTCTATGGCTACACCTTC. Translating it yields CASTLGEGFYGYTF.

The chain recombines TRBV6-5 with TRBJ2-1, with D possibly being TRBD2 (6 bases). Germline CDR1 and CDR2: MNHEY and SVGAGI. V was clipped by 5 bases and J by 7 bases, with 15 bases between them. The CDR3 contains 14 residues. The CDR3 protein is CASSHWDSANEQFF. The CDR3 nucleotides are TGTGCCAGCAGTCATTGGGACTCGGCGAATGAGCAGTTCTTC.

V and J are TRBV5-6 and TRBJ2-7, with D possibly TRBD2 on 5 matching bases. The CDR3 is 14 amino acids. V was cut by 2 bases and J by 0 bases, with 9 bases left in between. CDR1 and CDR2 from the germline V gene are SGHDT and YYEEEE. The chain's CDR3 is CASSFWSGSYEQYF. The CDR3 bases are TGTGCCAGCAGCTTCTGGAGCGGCTCCTACGAGCAGTACTTC.

In its sample, this clone was seen a few times. The chain recombines TRBV6-1 with TRBJ2-2, with D hard to call. Deletions cut 5 bases from V and 7 bases from J, with 14 bases between. This CDR3 spans 14 amino acids. Looked up from germline, CDR1 is MNHNS and CDR2 is SASEGT. The chain's CDR3 is CASSTRAIGGELFF. The CDR3 nucleotides are TGTGCCAGCAGTACGCGAGCCATTGGCGGGGAGCTGTTTTTT.

This chain uses TRBV10-3 with TRBJ2-1; tentatively, D is TRBD2 (7 bases). Per germline, CDR1 ENHRY and CDR2 SYGVKD. V lost 0 bases, J lost 8 bases, and 14 bases lay in between. The CDR3 covers 15 residues. The CDR3 spells CAISESKGGGDEQFF. CDR3 nucleotide sequence: TGTGCCATCAGTGAGTCAAAGGGCGGGGGCGATGAGCAGTTCTTC.

This clone was seen more than once but under ten times. This chain links TRBV7-6 with TRBJ1-2; no clear D. This CDR3 has 13 amino acids. Trimming shortened V by 5 bases and J by 7 bases, and 14 bases separated the two germline ends. The germline CDR1 and CDR2 sequences are SGHVS and FNYEAQ. Here the CDR3 DNA reads TGTGCCAGCAGCCCCATAGGTGCGGGTGGCTACACCTTC. Translated: CASSPIGAGGYTF. The full variable domain, rest sourced from reference TRBV7-6 and TRBJ1-2, is GAGVSQSPRYKVTKRGQDVALRCDPISGHVSLYWYRQALGQGPEFLTYFNYEAQQDKSGLPNDRFSAERPEGSISTLTIQRTEQRDSAMYRCASSPIGAGGYTFGSGTRLTVV.

V gene TRBV18 combines with J gene TRBJ1-4, with TRBD1 matching 8 bases. J gave up 6 bases and V 4 bases, and 1 base lay outside the gene matches. CDR1 and CDR2 (germline): KGHSH, LQKENI. The CDR3 runs to 13 residues. CDR3 amino acids: CASSLGQDEKLFF. CDR3 sequence (DNA): TGTGCCAGCTCACTGGGACAGGATGAAAAACTGTTTTTT.

The table lists this clone with a few counts. The chain has TRBV13 and TRBJ2-5; no clear D gene. This CDR3 is 14 amino acids long. Trimming stripped 5 bases from V and 6 bases from J, with 16 bases between. The germline gives CDR1 PRHDT, CDR2 FYEKMQ (reference sequence). CDR3 loop: CASSNSRGGQTQYF. The CDR3 DNA reads as TGTGCCAGCAGCAACTCACGTGGCGGCCAGACCCAGTACTTC.

This clone was detected only a few times. V and J are TRBV6-5 and TRBJ1-3, with D hard to call. The CDR3 is 12 residues long. Trimming stripped 7 bases from V and 0 bases from J, with 4 bases between. CDR1 and CDR2 (germline): MNHEY, SVGAGI. The CDR3 region has the DNA TGTGCCAGCATGGCCTCTGGAAACACCATATATTTT. As protein: CASMASGNTIYF.

This clone was counted a few times. The rearrangement links TRBV4-2 to TRBJ1-2, with 7 nucleotides matching TRBD1. This CDR3 comprises 16 residues. The V gene end was trimmed by 4 bases and the J gene end by 5 bases; junction bases not matched to a gene: 13. Germline CDR1 is LGHNA and CDR2 is YNFKEQ. The CDR3 sequence: CASSRSSGTVSYGYTF. The CDR3 coding sequence is TGTGCCAGCAGCCGATCGTCCGGGACAGTATCTTATGGCTACACCTTC.

This clone came up a few times. The V and J genes are TRBV6-6 and TRBJ1-2; 12 bases are shared with TRBD1. CDR3 size: 15 residues. Losses at the gene ends were 6 bases for V and 0 bases for J; bases not matched to a gene: 2. CDR1 is MNHNY, CDR2 SVGAGI, per germline (reference sequence). Here the CDR3 reads CASSRDRGPNYGYTF. CDR3 DNA sequence: TGTGCCAGCAGCCGGGACAGGGGGCCTAACTATGGCTACACCTTC.

This clone came up a few times. The V and J genes are TRBV11-3 and TRBJ2-1; the match to TRBD2 covers 7 bases. Germline V gives CDR1 SGHNT, CDR2 YENEEA. This CDR3 is built from 15 residues. V was pared by 4 bases and J by 2 bases, with 5 bases of the junction left unmatched. CDR3 sequence: CASSSLAAAYNEQFF. DNA of the CDR3: TGTGCCAGCAGCTCCCTAGCGGCGGCCTACAATGAGCAGTTCTTC.

This clone was seen more than once but under ten times. This rearrangement joins TRBV10-3 to TRBJ2-3, with D possibly TRBD2 on 5 matching bases. Germline V lookup: CDR1 ENHRY, CDR2 SYGVKD. The length of the CDR3 is 15 residues. The germline V and J ends were trimmed by 2 bases and 3 bases, with 12 bases remaining between them. The CDR3 is CAISETLIATDTQYF. CDR3 nucleotides: TGTGCCATCAGTGAGACGCTGATAGCGACAGATACGCAGTATTTT.

This clone was recorded a few times. This sequence joins TRBV19 and TRBJ1-2, with TRBD1 matching over 7 bases. The CDR3 sequence is 15 residues long. V lost 4 bases, J lost 8 bases, and 13 bases stayed unmatched. The germline V gene has CDR1 LNHDA and CDR2 SQIVND (reference sequence). CDR3 residues: CASSSSGQVVRGYTF. The CDR3 nucleotides are TGTGCCAGTAGTAGCTCAGGACAGGTCGTCAGGGGCTACACCTTC.

The CDR3 sequence: CASSQVRDYEQYF. The DNA for the CDR3 is TGCGCCAGCAGCCAAGTTAGAGACTACGAGCAGTACTTC. The genes are TRBV4-3 and TRBJ2-7, with D unclear. The germline V gene encodes CDR1 LGHNA and CDR2 YSLEER. Trimming stripped 1 base from V and 3 bases from J, with 7 bases between. The CDR3 is 13 amino acids.

The J gene is TRBJ1-2, the V gene TRBV6-5; no reliable D call. Germline values: CDR1 MNHEY, CDR2 SVGAGI. V was clipped by 5 bases and J by 4 bases, with 11 bases between them. CDR3 size: 13 residues. CDR3 loop: CASSPTDSYGYTF. The CDR3 DNA reads as TGTGCCAGCAGTCCGACTGACTCCTATGGCTACACCTTC.

This clone was seen only a few times. The rearrangement links TRBV7-2 to TRBJ1-5; 11 bases are a match to TRBD1. The length of the CDR3 is 17 residues. Germline trimming cut 5 bases from V and 5 bases from J; bases unmatched to any gene: 11. Germline V gives CDR1 SGHTA, CDR2 FQGNSA. CDR3 nucleotides: TGTGCCAGCAGCGGAGTCGGACAGGGGGCAGGGTATCAGCCCCAGCATTTT. Encoded protein: CASSGVGQGAGYQPQHF.

The table lists this clone with many counts. The J gene is TRBJ1-5, the V gene TRBV21-1; TRBD1 is the table's D call and was not checked against the DNA. TRBV21-1 is annotated as a pseudogene. This CDR3 spans 16 amino acids. This chain's CDR3 is CASSKLIQELNQPQHF. CDR3 bases: TGTGCCAGCAGCAAATTAATACAGGAGCTTAATCAGCCCCAGCATTTT.

This clone was counted ten times or more. The genes are TRBV25-1 and TRBJ2-5, with a possible D match to TRBD2 (7 bases). V lost 6 bases, J lost 4 bases, and 12 bases lay in between. This CDR3 has 13 amino acids. Germline CDR1 MGHDK, CDR2 SYGVNS. DNA of the CDR3: TGTGCCAGCAGGGGGGGGGCCACAGAGACCCAGTACTTC. Amino acids: CASRGGATETQYF.

This clone was detected ten times or more. The chain couples TRBV5-1 to TRBJ2-3, with D perhaps TRBD1 (5 bases). V dropped 7 bases and J dropped 5 bases, with 23 bases sitting between them. The CDR3 runs to 16 residues. Germline V gene lookup returns CDR1 SGHRS and CDR2 YFSETQ. Here the CDR3 reads CASAPGMGPREDTQYF. The CDR3 DNA follows: TGCGCCAGCGCACCCGGTATGGGGCCTAGGGAAGATACGCAGTATTTT.

This clone was seen a single time. The chain has TRBV5-1 and TRBJ2-3; weak D call: TRBD1 (6 bases). Germline lookup yields CDR1 SGHRS and CDR2 YFSETQ. The CDR3 sequence is 14 residues long. V was clipped by 3 bases and J by 6 bases, with 14 bases between them. Here the CDR3 reads CASSYGTTFDTQYF. DNA of the CDR3: TGCGCCAGCAGCTACGGGACAACCTTTGATACGCAGTATTTT.

V and J are TRBV11-2 and TRBJ1-4; D possibly corresponds to TRBD1 (5 bases). The CDR3 loop spans 14 amino acids. Looked up from germline, CDR1 is SGHAT and CDR2 is FQNNGV. V gave up 8 bases and J gave up 3 bases, with 13 bases separating them. The DNA for the CDR3 is TGTGCCAGCTCCCAGGGTTTTGCTAATGAAAAACTGTTTTTT. Translated: CASSQGFANEKLFF.

The CDR3 sequence: CASSGRGETQYF. In nucleotides, the CDR3 is TGTGCCAGCAGTGGGCGTGGGGAGACCCAGTACTTC. The chain is built from TRBV6-6 and TRBJ2-5; no reliable D call. V lost 5 bases to trimming and J lost 5 bases, with 9 bases between them. The CDR3 has 12 residues. Germline lookup yields CDR1 MNHNY and CDR2 SVGAGI (reference sequence).